One and the same sample provided the 6 T cell receptor beta chains below, sequenced in a study of blood T cell repertoires in COVID-19. Assay used: immunoSEQ multiplex PCR; TCRdb lists only in-frame clones, some missing. The data hold 200,000 to 250,000 clones, with under 90% observed a single time. Specimen: PBMCs or T cells enriched from blood (not recorded which). Source of these receptors: a woman aged 50 to 60 who had been exposed to COVID-19.

This clone was found once. The rearrangement links TRBV10-2 to TRBJ2-1; tentative D call: TRBD2 (6 bases). V was shortened by 1 base and J by 5 bases, with 12 bases between the two germline ends. Germline V gives CDR1 WSHSY, CDR2 SAAADI. The CDR3 is 15 amino acids. The CDR3: CASSELGGVNNEQFF. The CDR3 DNA is TGCGCCAGCAGTGAGTTGGGCGGGGTAAACAATGAGCAGTTCTTC.

The CDR3 nucleotides are TGCGCCAGCAGCTTCACCCACCCTACAGGGACGGAGCTGTTTTTT. This encodes CASSFTHPTGTELFF. This chain connects TRBV5-1 to TRBJ2-2; maybe TRBD1 (6 bases). The CDR3 is 15 amino acids. Germline CDR1 is SGHRS and CDR2 is YFSETQ. The germline V and J ends were trimmed by 2 bases and 10 bases, with 18 bases remaining between them.

In regard to this clone: Other DNA sequences in this sample translate to the same CDR3. This rearrangement joins TRBV7-2 to TRBJ1-1; TRBD1 matches 7 bases. Germline assignment: CDR1 SGHTA and CDR2 FQGNSA. This CDR3 spans 14 amino acids. With V trimmed by 4 bases and J by 4 bases, 6 bases remained unmatched. The chain's CDR3 is CASSSGGRGTEAFF. The CDR3 coding sequence is TGTGCCAGCAGCTCAGGGGGGCGCGGCACTGAAGCTTTCTTT.

The V and J genes are TRBV21-1 and TRBJ1-6. TRBV21-1 is noted as a pseudogene. This CDR3 comprises 18 residues. CDR3 DNA sequence: TGTGCCAGCAGCAAAGAGGGGGGGGTAAGCTCCTATAATTCACCCCTCCACTTT. It encodes CASSKEGGVSSYNSPLHF.

CDR3 protein: CASSLGSGGQSYNEQFF. DNA of the CDR3: TGTGCCAGCAGCTTAGGTTCAGGGGGCCAGTCCTACAATGAGCAGTTCTTC. This chain joins TRBV7-8 and TRBJ2-1, with TRBD1 matching 8 bases. The junction had 6 bases not matched to a gene; V was cut back by 1 base and J by 1 base. Germline loops: CDR1 SGHVS, CDR2 FQNEAQ. The CDR3 runs 17 residues.

The chain is built from TRBV5-6 and TRBJ1-1; possible D gene TRBD1, 6 bases. Germline V gene lookup returns CDR1 SGHDT and CDR2 YYEEEE. Between the trimmed V and J ends, which lost 0 bases and 1 base, there was a span of 7 bases. The CDR3 is 14 amino acids. CDR3 DNA sequence: TGTGCCAGCAGCTTGGAGGACAGGAACACTGAAGCTTTCTTT. Protein: CASSLEDRNTEAFF. Full variable domain (rest looked up from reference TRBV5-6 and TRBJ1-1): DAGVTQSPTHLIKTRGQQVTLRCSPKSGHDTVSWYQQALGQGPQFIFQYYEEEERQRGNFPDRFSGHQFPNYSSELNVNALLLGDSALYLCASSLEDRNTEAFFGQGTRLTVV.